This TCR beta chain was recovered during a study of blood T cell repertoires in COVID-19. Overall study: PBMCs, B-cell-depleted T cells, or T cells were the source of the cDNA or gDNA that made up the material.

Donors in Cohort 3 who had recovered were those with two negative PCRs, healthcare professional clearance, or resolution of their symptoms. TCRdb's copy holds only in-frame clones and misses some; the assay was immunoSEQ multiplex PCR. The table shows about 350,000 clones, with 80% to 90% occurring only once. J was trimmed by 7 bases and V by 5 bases; bases with no gene match: 11. The CDR3 runs to 16 residues. Germline CDR1 reads SGHVS; CDR2 reads FQNEAQ. The genes are TRBV7-8 and TRBJ2-1; 10 nucleotides line up with TRBD2. The TCR originated in a woman between 25 and 40 years old who had recovered from COVID-19. Sequencing was performed on PBMCs or T cells enriched from blood (not recorded which). The chain's CDR3 is CASSRISGGAENEQFF. In DNA, the CDR3 is TGTGCCAGCAGCCGAATAAGCGGGGGGGCGGAAAATGAGCAGTTCTTC.